This T cell receptor beta chain was profiled in a study of cytomegalovirus exposure and HLA in healthy donors. The assay was immunoSEQ multiplex PCR, and TCRdb's table has in-frame clones only and misses some. Here the sample spans about 260,000 clones, 80% to 95% being singletons. Trimming removed 10 bases from V and 1 base from J, with 16 bases in between. Germline CDR1 MNHEY, CDR2 SVGAGI. This CDR3 comprises 15 residues. The sequence came from a woman in her 30s in good health and CMV-seronegative. The chain is built from TRBV6-5 and TRBJ2-2; D may be TRBD2 (5 bases). The specimen was PBMCs. Written as DNA, the CDR3 is TGTGCCACCTCGGTAAAGCGGTTGAACACCGGGGAGCTGTTTTTT. This gives the protein CATSVKRLNTGELFF.